These 14 T cell receptor beta chains originate from one sample sequenced in a study of blood T cell repertoires in COVID-19. The method was immunoSEQ multiplex PCR; TCRdb's version includes in-frame clones alone and lacks a portion of them. The table shows about 68,000 clones, with 88% occurring only once. The sample taken for sequencing was peripheral blood. The receptors stem from a human donor in a cohort sampled during active COVID-19.

In its sample, this clone was seen a few times. The chain employs TRBV4-1 and TRBJ1-1; D ambiguous. Germline values: CDR1 MGHRA, CDR2 YSYEKL. V lost 5 bases and J lost 9, with 16 bases in between. This CDR3 is 13 amino acids long. CDR3 protein: CASSYPLGSKAFF. Written as DNA, the CDR3 is TGCGCCAGCAGCTACCCTCTCGGGTCTAAAGCTTTCTTT.

The chain employs TRBV7-3 and TRBJ2-2, with D maybe TRBD1 (6 bases). CDR3 length: 16 residues. Trimming removed 6 bases from V and 0 bases from J, with 14 bases in between. The germline gives CDR1 SGHTA, CDR2 FQGTGA. Written as DNA, the CDR3 is TGTGCCAGCAGTTTACGACAGGTTACGAACACCGGGGAGCTGTTTTTT. The encoded protein is CASSLRQVTNTGELFF.

This clone was seen only once. This chain uses TRBV7-6 with TRBJ2-1; TRBD2 agrees at 8 bases. This CDR3 spans 15 amino acids. The V segment lost 5 bases and the J segment 2 bases; nucleotides outside the gene matches: 5. From germline, CDR1 is SGHVS and CDR2 FNYEAQ. The CDR3 loop reads CASSPSGGPYNEQFF. CDR3 in DNA: TGTGCCAGCAGCCCAAGCGGGGGTCCCTACAATGAGCAGTTCTTC.

This clone was seen only once. V gene TRBV28 combines with J gene TRBJ1-6, with TRBD1 as a possible D gene (5 bases). Germline CDR1 is MDHEN and CDR2 is SYDVKM. V lost 5 bases to trimming and J lost 4 bases, with 9 bases between them. This CDR3 is 14 amino acids long. The CDR3 DNA sequence: TGTGCCAGCAGTCAGGACATTTATAATTCACCCCTCCACTTT. This encodes CASSQDIYNSPLHF.

V gene TRBV3-1 (or the pseudogene TRBV3-2) combines with J gene TRBJ2-4, with 12 bases that match TRBD2. The CDR3 totals 20 residues. Germline CDR1 reads LGHDT; CDR2 reads YNNKEL (reference sequence). The V gene end was trimmed by 2 bases and the J gene end by 3 bases; junction bases not matched to a gene: 14. The CDR3 bases are TGTGCCAGCAGCCAAACTAGCGGGAGGAGGCCCATGGAGGGCAAAAACATTCAGTACTTC. Its translation: CASSQTSGRRPMEGKNIQYF.

The rearrangement joins TRBV28 to TRBJ1-2; no clear D. The CDR3 covers 12 residues. CDR1 is MDHEN, CDR2 SYDVKM, per germline. The V gene lost 5 bases and the J gene lost 4 bases, with 8 bases spanning the gap. CDR3 in DNA: TGTGCCAGCAGTCCAGGACTCTATGGCTACACCTTC. This translates into CASSPGLYGYTF.

CDR3 in amino acids: CASSGSVAYSSYNEQFF. For the CDR3, the DNA is TGTGCCAGCAGCGGAAGCGTAGCGTATAGCTCCTACAATGAGCAGTTCTTC. V gene TRBV9 combines with J gene TRBJ2-1; the D gene is possibly TRBD2 (5 bases). The CDR3 spans 17 residues. The V gene lost 3 bases and the J gene lost 0 bases, with 16 bases spanning the gap. Germline V gene sequence: CDR1 SGDLS, CDR2 YYNGEE.

The V call is TRBV5-1, the J call TRBJ2-7; D remains ambiguous. CDR1 and CDR2 from the germline V gene are SGHRS and YFSETQ. V gave up 2 bases and J gave up 7 bases, with 13 bases separating them. This CDR3 is 13 amino acids long. The CDR3 DNA reads as TGCGCCAGCAGCTTCTCTATCCCCGCTGAGCAGTACTTC. The encoded protein is CASSFSIPAEQYF.

The gene calls are TRBV2 and TRBJ2-4; TRBD1 agrees at 7 bases. The CDR3 totals 13 residues. Germline CDR1 is SNHLY and CDR2 is FYNNEI. V shed 5 bases, J shed 10 bases, and the junction held 8 bases outside the gene matches. The CDR3 DNA reads TGTGCCAGCAGTCGGGACAGTCAAGAGATTCAGTACTTC. Translated: CASSRDSQEIQYF.

The V and J genes are TRBV6-6 and TRBJ2-5; 7 bases are shared with TRBD2. V dropped 5 bases and J dropped 7; count of bases not matched to a gene: 25. The CDR3 consists of 19 residues. Germline V gene sequence: CDR1 MNHNY, CDR2 SVGAGI (reference sequence). CDR3 nucleotide sequence: TGTGCCAGCAGTCCAGCCGGGACTAAGGGGCCCGTCTCTTCTCGGACCCAGTACTTC. Its translation: CASSPAGTKGPVSSRTQYF.

The count of this clone is one. This rearrangement joins TRBV5-1 to TRBJ2-7, with 7 bases fitting TRBD2. Germline assignment: CDR1 SGHRS and CDR2 YFSETQ. V lost 0 bases to trimming and J lost 5 bases; unmatched junction nucleotides: 5. The CDR3 is 14 residues long. The CDR3: CASSLGGRPDEQYF. CDR3 in DNA: TGCGCCAGCAGCTTGGGCGGGAGACCGGACGAGCAGTACTTC.

The chain has TRBV29-1 and TRBJ2-7; possibly TRBD2 for D (6 bases). The CDR3 totals 14 residues. V lost 7 bases, J lost 4 bases, and 20 bases lay in between. Germline values: CDR1 SQVTM, CDR2 ANQGSEA. The CDR3 region is CSARVPGLGYEQYF. The DNA of the CDR3 is TGCAGCGCCCGAGTCCCGGGACTTGGATACGAGCAGTACTTC.

In its sample, this clone was seen once. The V and J genes are TRBV6-5 and TRBJ2-7; TRBD2 agrees at 10 bases. CDR1 and CDR2 from the germline V gene are MNHEY and SVGAGI. The CDR3 spans 13 residues. The V segment lost 8 bases and the J segment 3 bases; nucleotides outside the gene matches: 4. The CDR3 spells CASGLAGGYEQYF. Written as DNA, the CDR3 is TGTGCCAGCGGATTAGCGGGAGGCTACGAGCAGTACTTC.

CDR3 sequence reads: CASSFLSAGLSYEQYF. In DNA form, the CDR3 reads TGTGCCAGCAGCTTTTTATCGGCGGGACTCTCCTACGAGCAGTACTTC. The chain carries TRBV7-2 and TRBJ2-7, with D perhaps TRBD2 (6 bases). The length of the CDR3 is 16 residues. Trimming removed 3 bases at V and 0 bases at J, with 15 bases between. The V gene's germline CDR1 is SGHTA and CDR2 FQGNSA.